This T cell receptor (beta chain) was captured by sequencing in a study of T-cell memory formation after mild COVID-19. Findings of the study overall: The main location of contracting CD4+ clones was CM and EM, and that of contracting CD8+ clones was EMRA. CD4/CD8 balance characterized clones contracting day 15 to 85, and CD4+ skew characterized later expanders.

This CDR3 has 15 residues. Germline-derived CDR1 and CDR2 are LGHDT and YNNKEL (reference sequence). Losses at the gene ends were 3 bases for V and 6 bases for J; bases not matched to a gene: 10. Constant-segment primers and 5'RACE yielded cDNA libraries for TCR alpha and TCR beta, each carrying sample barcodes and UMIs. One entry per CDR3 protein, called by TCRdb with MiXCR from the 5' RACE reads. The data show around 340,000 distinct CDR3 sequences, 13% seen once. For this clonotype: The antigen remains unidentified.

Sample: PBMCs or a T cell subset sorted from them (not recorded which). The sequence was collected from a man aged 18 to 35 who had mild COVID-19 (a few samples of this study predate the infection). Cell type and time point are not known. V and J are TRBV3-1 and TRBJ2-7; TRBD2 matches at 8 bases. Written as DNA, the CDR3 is TGTGCCAGCAGCCAGGGCGGGGGGACCACCACCGAGCAGTACTTC. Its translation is CASSQGGGTTTEQYF.